Included here is one T cell receptor beta chain sequence, with context. The antigen is unknown. This sample is part of a study of Ad26.COV2.S vaccination and SARS-CoV-2 variants. Whole-study context: Donor was one of the participants in the Ad26.COV2.S arm of the COV1001 trial. Ad26.COV2.S shots went into the muscle once or twice, 56 days apart. Study outcomes and limitations: Total T cell responses were possibly underestimated by TCR breadth and depth analyses.

The CDR3 is 14 residues long. Germline assignment: CDR1 GTSNPN and CDR2 SVGIG (reference sequence). Deletions cut 4 bases from V and 8 bases from J, with 18 bases between. Assay used: immunoSEQ multiplex PCR; TCRdb lists only in-frame clones, some missing. The sample comprises hundreds of thousands of clones, 80% to 90% of which are singletons, and approximately 1.5% rests with the top ten. Treatment noted: about 20 received Ad26.COV2.S at low or high dose, single or two shots; about 5 received placebo; per-sample allocation not given. Specimen acquisition occurred on day 63 following the initial vaccine or placebo injection. SARS-CoV-2 spike from the Wuhan strain was encoded by the vaccine, an Ad26 vector.

The clonotype was recovered from a person between 18 and 60 years old who received the Ad26.COV2.S COVID-19 vaccine or a placebo. Sequenced here: peripheral blood, sampled in a trial of Ad26.COV2.S vaccine versus placebo. The J gene is TRBJ1-5, the V gene TRBV30; D gene ambiguous. The CDR3 sequence: CAWKGSEGLEPQHF. CDR3 sequence (DNA): TGTGCCTGGAAAGGTTCTGAGGGTCTGGAGCCCCAGCATTTT.